This entry lists 25 T cell receptor beta chains sequenced from one sample in a study of CD8+ T cells in alopecia areata. Extraction and reverse transcription of RNA yielded cDNA as the sequencing template. Assay: immunoSEQ multiplex PCR; the TCRdb copy retains only in-frame clones and omits some. This sample has 170,000 or so clones, with less than 70% found just once. The sample's treatment: oral pan-JAK inhibitor, 5-10 mg twice daily. The sample was CD4+ T cells sorted from blood, taken at week 4, from a patient treated with tofacitinib. The source is a human donor with alopecia areata.

V is TRBV7-6 and J is TRBJ2-7; D perhaps matches TRBD2 (6 bases). From germline, CDR1 is SGHVS and CDR2 FNYEAQ. V was trimmed by 0 bases and J by 5 bases, leaving 11 bases between them. CDR3 length: 14 residues. The CDR3 reads CASSLARGKDEQYF. The DNA of the CDR3 is TGTGCCAGCAGCTTAGCACGGGGGAAGGACGAGCAGTACTTC.

The chain couples TRBV9 to TRBJ2-1; the D gene is possibly TRBD2 (6 bases). V was cut by 0 bases and J by 8 bases, with 9 bases left in between. This CDR3 is 13 amino acids long. Germline V gives CDR1 SGDLS, CDR2 YYNGEE. CDR3 in amino acids: CASSVGGGYEQFF. The CDR3 nucleotides read TGTGCCAGCAGCGTAGGTGGAGGGTATGAGCAGTTCTTC.

The chain joins TRBV30 to TRBJ2-5; 14 bases agree with TRBD2. Germline CDR1 GTSNPN, CDR2 SVGIG (reference sequence). The CDR3 totals 15 residues. J gave up 4 bases and V 1 base, and 2 bases lay outside the gene matches. In nucleotides, the CDR3 is TGTGCCTGGAGTGCGACTAGCGGGGGGGTAGAGACCCAGTACTTC. Amino acids: CAWSATSGGVETQYF.

The rearrangement uses TRBV5-1 and TRBJ2-7, with D maybe TRBD2 (6 bases). Germline V lookup: CDR1 SGHRS, CDR2 YFSETQ. Deletions cut 3 bases from V and 3 bases from J, with 19 bases between. The CDR3 is 16 amino acids. The CDR3 spells CASSSFDRDSDYEQYF. CDR3 in DNA: TGCGCCAGCAGCTCGTTCGACCGGGACTCAGACTACGAGCAGTACTTC.

This clone was observed a few times. V is TRBV13 and J is TRBJ2-5; 8 nucleotides agree with TRBD2. The V and J ends lost 4 bases and 5 bases, in that order; junction bases with no gene match: 3. The length of the CDR3 is 13 residues. From germline, CDR1 is PRHDT and CDR2 FYEKMQ (reference sequence). The CDR3 DNA reads as TGTGCCAGCAGCTACCCGGGGGGGGAGACCCAGTACTTC. It is translated as CASSYPGGETQYF.

The chain has TRBV29-1 and TRBJ2-5; perhaps TRBD1 as D (5 bases). Germline CDR1 and CDR2: SQVTM and ANQGSEA. Between the trimmed V and J ends, which lost 3 bases and 2 bases, there was a span of 10 bases. This CDR3 is 13 amino acids long. The chain's CDR3 is CSVDWNRQETQYF. The CDR3 DNA is TGCAGCGTTGATTGGAACAGGCAAGAGACCCAGTACTTC.

This clone is medium-sized (0.01 to 0.1%) by share. The V and J genes are TRBV5-6 and TRBJ2-1, with TRBD2 matching over 13 bases. The germline V gene encodes CDR1 SGHDT and CDR2 YYEEEE. CDR3 length equals 15 residues. Trimming cost V 3 bases and J 7 bases; bases outside gene matches: 4. CDR3 coding DNA: TGTGCCAGCAGCTACCAACTAGCGGGGGGGAATGAGCAGTTCTTC. The encoded protein is CASSYQLAGGNEQFF. Variable domain in full (rest from reference TRBV5-6 and TRBJ2-1): DAGVTQSPTHLIKTRGQQVTLRCSPKSGHDTVSWYQQALGQGPQFIFQYYEEEERQRGNFPDRFSGHQFPNYSSELNVNALLLGDSALYLCASSYQLAGGNEQFFGPGTRLTVL.

This sequence joins TRBV5-1 and TRBJ2-7, with D perhaps TRBD1 (6 bases). From germline, CDR1 is SGHRS and CDR2 YFSETQ. This CDR3 spans 12 amino acids. Trimming cost V 3 bases and J 6 bases, with 10 bases left between them. CDR3 nucleotide sequence: TGCGCCAGCAGCTCACAGGGAACCGAGCAGTACTTC. Translation: CASSSQGTEQYF.

The genes are TRBV4-1 and TRBJ2-1, with D perhaps TRBD2 (7 bases). CDR3 length: 16 residues. In germline, CDR1 is MGHRA, CDR2 YSYEKL. Trimming left V 4 bases short and J 7 bases short, with 20 bases between. The CDR3 is CASSRPGEGGRNEQFF. The DNA for the CDR3 is TGCGCCAGCAGCCGCCCAGGAGAGGGGGGGAGGAATGAGCAGTTCTTC.

Regarding this clone: Additional DNA sequences in this sample encode the identical CDR3. This chain links TRBV29-1 with TRBJ2-5; possible D gene TRBD2, 5 bases. This CDR3 contains 12 residues. Trimming took off 4 bases at V and 0 bases at J, with 6 bases between the two ends. The germline gives CDR1 SQVTM, CDR2 ANQGSEA. Here the CDR3 reads CSVAGNQETQYF. CDR3 nucleotides: TGCAGCGTTGCGGGGAACCAAGAGACCCAGTACTTC.

Comments on this clone: At the DNA level, this CDR3 is encoded by other sequences in the same sample as well. The V and J genes are TRBV29-1 and TRBJ1-2; D remains unclear. Between the trimmed V and J ends, which lost 3 bases and 2 bases, there was a span of 7 bases. In germline, CDR1 is SQVTM, CDR2 ANQGSEA. CDR3 length: 12 amino acids. CDR3 protein: CSVDRLNYGYTF. CDR3 DNA sequence: TGCAGCGTTGACAGGCTGAACTATGGCTACACCTTC.

This clone was counted between two and nine times. CDR3: CSVGGRAVEQYF. CDR3 coding DNA: TGCAGCGTCGGGGGCAGGGCGGTCGAGCAGTACTTC. The J gene is TRBJ2-7, the V gene TRBV29-1, with D perhaps being TRBD1 or TRBD2 (6 bases each). The germline V and J ends were trimmed by 6 bases and 6 bases, with 15 bases remaining between them. Per the germline V gene, CDR1 is SQVTM and CDR2 is ANQGSEA. The CDR3 sequence is 12 residues long.

The CDR3 protein is CACPSLRGADTQYF. In DNA, the CDR3 is TGTGCCTGCCCCTCTTTGCGGGGGGCCGATACGCAGTATTTT. This chain links TRBV30 with TRBJ2-3, with 8 bases that match TRBD2. Germline V CDR1 and CDR2: GTSNPN, SVGIG (reference sequence). V trimming: 6 bases; J trimming: 6 bases; junction bases outside the gene matches: 11. CDR3 length: 14 residues.

The chain uses TRBV6-5 and TRBJ2-5; D is unclear. Trimming took 4 bases from V and 5 from J, leaving 8 bases between them. Germline V lookup: CDR1 MNHEY, CDR2 SVGAGI. The CDR3 covers 12 residues. The CDR3 nucleotides are TGTGCCAGCAGTTCACGCTACGAGACCCAGTACTTC. It is translated as CASSSRYETQYF.

The rearrangement uses TRBV29-1 and TRBJ2-5; D is unclear. Germline CDR1 reads SQVTM; CDR2 reads ANQGSEA. This CDR3 spans 10 amino acids. Trimming left V 5 bases short and J 3 bases short, with 4 bases between. DNA for the CDR3: TGCAGCGTTCTCGAAGAGACCCAGTACTTC. This translates into CSVLEETQYF.

In its sample, this clone was seen a few times. V usage is TRBV29-1 and J usage is TRBJ2-7; D may be TRBD1 or TRBD2 (5 bases each). This CDR3 has 14 amino acids. Trimming shortened V by 6 bases and J by 2 bases, and 17 bases separated the two germline ends. Per the germline V gene, CDR1 is SQVTM and CDR2 is ANQGSEA. The CDR3 is CSVRSGTSTYEQYF. The CDR3 nucleotides are TGCAGCGTCCGGTCCGGGACGTCTACCTACGAGCAGTACTTC.

This clone was seen a handful of times. The rearrangement links TRBV30 to TRBJ2-7; D uncertain. V was shortened by 2 bases and J by 4 bases, with 15 bases between the two germline ends. The CDR3 length is 14 residues. Per germline, CDR1 GTSNPN and CDR2 SVGIG (reference sequence). In nucleotides, the CDR3 is TGTGCCTGGAGTAGGGATTTATACGGGTACGAGCAGTACTTC. It encodes CAWSRDLYGYEQYF. Full variable domain (remainder filled in from reference TRBV30 and TRBJ2-7): SQTIHQWPATLVQPVGSPLSLECTVEGTSNPNLYWYRQAAGRGLQLLFYSVGIGQISSEVPQNLSASRPQDRQFILSSKKLLLSDSGFYLCAWSRDLYGYEQYFGPGTRLTVT.

Comment on this clone: Other DNA sequences of this sample code for an identical CDR3. The V and J genes are TRBV7-9 and TRBJ2-5; D is uncertain. The V gene lost 1 base and the J gene lost 5 bases, with 5 bases spanning the gap. The CDR3 is made up of 12 amino acids. Germline V lookup: CDR1 SEHNR, CDR2 FQNEAQ (reference sequence). The CDR3 nucleotides are TGTGCCAGCAGCTTAGTAAGGGAGACCCAGTACTTC. Its protein product is CASSLVRETQYF.

The chain joins TRBV5-1 to TRBJ2-3; D possibly uses TRBD1 or TRBD2 (5 bases each). The length of the CDR3 is 12 residues. Germline loops: CDR1 SGHRS, CDR2 YFSETQ. V was pared by 7 bases and J by 2 bases, with 8 bases between. CDR3 sequence (DNA): TGCGCCAGCGCCGGGACCACAGATACGCAGTATTTT. Translation gives CASAGTTDTQYF. The full variable domain, rest sourced from reference TRBV5-1 and TRBJ2-3, is KAGVTQTPRYLIKTRGQQVTLSCSPISGHRSVSWYQQTPGQGLQFLFEYFSETQRNKGNFPGRFSGRQFSNSRSEMNVSTLELGDSALYLCASAGTTDTQYFGPGTRLTVL.

This clone was picked up one time. The J gene is TRBJ2-7, the V gene TRBV6-5, with D possibly being TRBD2 (6 bases). Germline assignment: CDR1 MNHEY and CDR2 SVGAGI. This CDR3 is 13 amino acids long. The V end was cut by 9 bases, the J end by 2 bases, with 14 bases between. The CDR3 here is CASARDFTYEQYF. CDR3 bases: TGTGCCAGTGCCAGGGACTTCACCTACGAGCAGTACTTC.

The J gene is TRBJ1-1, the V gene TRBV2; TRBD1 matches at 11 bases. The ends lost 7 bases at V and 4 bases at J; junction bases unmatched: 2. Germline V gives CDR1 SNHLY, CDR2 FYNNEI. The CDR3 runs 13 residues. This CDR3 reads CASTGTGGTEAFF. The CDR3 DNA sequence: TGTGCCAGCACGGGGACAGGGGGCACTGAAGCTTTCTTT.

In this sample, this clone turned up a few times. The rearrangement links TRBV2 to TRBJ2-3, with 7 bases fitting TRBD2. The junction had 6 bases not matched to a gene; V was cut back by 4 bases and J by 2 bases. The CDR3 runs to 15 residues. Germline V gene data show CDR1 as SNHLY and CDR2 as FYNNEI. The CDR3 sequence is CASSVPAGNTDTQYF. As DNA, the CDR3 is TGTGCCAGCAGTGTTCCAGCGGGGAACACAGATACGCAGTATTTT.

This clone was recorded a few times. The chain employs TRBV2 and TRBJ1-1, with D perhaps TRBD1 (5 bases). The ends were cut back, 5 bases at V and 3 bases at J, with 13 bases in the middle. Germline V lookup: CDR1 SNHLY, CDR2 FYNNEI. This CDR3 has 14 residues. The CDR3 DNA follows: TGTGCCAGCAGTCTATCGGGGGATTACACTGAAGCTTTCTTT. Translation gives CASSLSGDYTEAFF.

The chain links TRBV30 to TRBJ2-1, with 14 bases that match TRBD2. The CDR3 runs 17 residues. The junction had 6 bases not matched to a gene; V was cut back by 0 bases and J by 5 bases. CDR1 is GTSNPN, CDR2 SVGIG, per germline (reference sequence). CDR3 residues: CAWSVQRGLAGDNEQFF. Here the CDR3 DNA reads TGTGCCTGGAGTGTACAGAGGGGACTAGCGGGAGACAATGAGCAGTTCTTC.

The chain recombines TRBV25-1 with TRBJ2-5; perhaps TRBD1 as D (5 bases). Trimming took off 7 bases at V and 5 bases at J, with 20 bases between the two ends. Germline values: CDR1 MGHDK, CDR2 SYGVNS. This CDR3 spans 15 amino acids. The CDR3 DNA reads TGTGCCAGCACCCCAGGGAACGGACCAAGGGAGACCCAGTACTTC. As protein: CASTPGNGPRETQYF.